The TCR beta chain under discussion was sequenced for a study of response to subunit inactivated influenza vaccine. Remarks on this clonotype: Its antigen remains unknown.

The CDR3 consists of 12 residues. The V gene's germline CDR1 is SGHAT and CDR2 FQDESV (reference sequence). V lost 2 bases to trimming and J lost 10 bases, with 9 bases between them. Study-wide findings and caveats: With each seasonal influenza vaccination, the authors suggested, few new T cells are recruited.

TCRdb re-called the RT-PCR reads with MiXCR, one entry per CDR3 protein. Here the sample spans about 180,000 distinct CDR3 sequences, 7.5% to 10% being singletons. This TCR was sampled from a man aged 50-59 years who received an inactivated influenza vaccine. The J gene is TRBJ2-1, the V gene TRBV11-1; TRBD1 is a possible D gene (5 bases). The sequencing here drew on non-naive T cells sorted from PBMCs, taken on the day of vaccination. CDR3 residues: CASSLPGYEQFF. The CDR3 nucleotides are TGTGCCAGCAGCTTACCAGGGTACGAGCAGTTCTTC.